This record looks at one T cell receptor (beta chain) sequence and its context. Which antigen it targets is not known. Within one base of it there is no much larger clone, and no base qualities were kept. This record belongs to a study of blood T cell repertoires in COVID-19 (TCRdb year 2020). Regarding the study in general: Collaborator samples came from the United States, Italy and Spain and covered acute and convalescent phases of COVID-19. The material from the prospective study consisted of cDNA or gDNA derived from T cells, B-cell-depleted T cells, or PBMCs. Where HLA class I and class II types were available, the types were taken from metadata supplied by the sample provider, not from assay-based typing. The dataset comprised deeply sampled blood TCRbeta repertoires from subjects exposed to, actively infected with, or recovered from COVID-19. Samples were obtained from the ongoing ImmuneRACE study (first 160 participants) and from 1,254 subjects provided by 6 global collaborators. The repertoires were made available in a free public database intended to serve as a resource for research on the immune response to SARS-CoV-2. Nearly every sample came with metadata listing a de-identified subject ID, COVID-19 status, age in years and sex.

Findings and caveats that apply to the study as a whole: How much clinical and demographic metadata was included differed by source and by participant, and the metadata was provided uncurated.

Deletion took 3 bases off V and 6 bases off J, with a span of 12 bases between the germline ends. The germline V gene encodes CDR1 MNHEY and CDR2 SMNVEV (reference sequence). Reading from cysteine to phenylalanine, the CDR3 counts 14 amino acids. Only CDR3 DNA remains: 42 bases, in frame from the first base. TCRbeta CDR3 regions were amplified from genomic DNA using the immunoSEQ Assay, a bias-controlled multiplex PCR. The published analysis was carried out like this. Within the assay, amplification of reference gene primers was used to estimate how many nucleated cells each sample contained. To quantify the absolute abundance of each unique TCRbeta CDR3 rearrangement, sequence reads were collapsed and filtered. For each sample, productive Simpson clonality was calculated by taking the square root of Simpson's diversity index across productive rearrangements. The source is immuneACCESS, and TCRdb retained only in-frame sequences with V and J called. Part of the clones is not carried over; for the studies checked, unresolved V genes explain less than half of this, and the remainder is unexplained. For V, J and clone size, that table is used; D and trimming come from the DNA. Counted in this sample were about 220,000 clones; around 83% of them appeared once. The top ten clones comprise 8.2% of the sample.

Each collaborating institution followed its own protocols to collect whole blood in K2EDTA tubes. For TCRbeta analysis, collaborators shipped samples in one of three forms: frozen whole blood, isolated PBMCs, or DNA extracted from either of those sample types. The receptor comes from a woman in her forties or fifties with acute or convalescent COVID-19. Sequencing input: peripheral blood. The rearranged segments are TRBV27 and TRBJ2-1, and TRBD1 may be the D gene, going by 6 matching bases. The CDR3 region has the sequence CASSFRTATNEQFF. Here is the DNA: TGTGCCAGCAGTTTCCGGACAGCGACCAATGAGCAGTTCTTC.